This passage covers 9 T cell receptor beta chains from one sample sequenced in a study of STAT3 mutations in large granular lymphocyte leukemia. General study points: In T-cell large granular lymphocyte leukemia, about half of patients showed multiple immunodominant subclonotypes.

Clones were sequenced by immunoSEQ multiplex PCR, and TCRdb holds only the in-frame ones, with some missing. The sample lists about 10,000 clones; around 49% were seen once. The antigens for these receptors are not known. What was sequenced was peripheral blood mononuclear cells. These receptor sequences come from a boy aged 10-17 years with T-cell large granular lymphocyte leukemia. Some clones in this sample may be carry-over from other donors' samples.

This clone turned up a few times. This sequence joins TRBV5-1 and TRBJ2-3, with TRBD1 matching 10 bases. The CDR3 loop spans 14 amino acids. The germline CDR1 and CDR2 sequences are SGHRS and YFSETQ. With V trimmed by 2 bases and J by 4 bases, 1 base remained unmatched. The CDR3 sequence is CASSFGQGADTQYF. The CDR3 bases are TGCGCCAGCAGCTTCGGACAGGGGGCAGATACGCAGTATTTT.

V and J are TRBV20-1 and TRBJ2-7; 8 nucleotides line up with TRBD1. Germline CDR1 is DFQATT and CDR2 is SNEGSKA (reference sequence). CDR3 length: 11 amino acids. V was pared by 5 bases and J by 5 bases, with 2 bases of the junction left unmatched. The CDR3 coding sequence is TGCAGTGCTTCGGACAGGGACGAGCAGTACTTC. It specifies CSASDRDEQYF.

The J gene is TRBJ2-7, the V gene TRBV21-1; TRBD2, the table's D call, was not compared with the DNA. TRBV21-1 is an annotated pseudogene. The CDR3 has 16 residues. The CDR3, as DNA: TGTGCCAGCAGCAACTGGACTAGCGGGAGGGCCCTGGGGCAGTACTTC. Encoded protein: CASSNWTSGRALGQYF.

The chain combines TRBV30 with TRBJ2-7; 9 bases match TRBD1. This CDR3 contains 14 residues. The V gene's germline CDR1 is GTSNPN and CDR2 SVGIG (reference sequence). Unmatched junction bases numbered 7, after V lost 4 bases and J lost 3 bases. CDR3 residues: CAWNGGTGRYEQYF. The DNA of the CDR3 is TGTGCCTGGAACGGGGGGACAGGGCGCTACGAGCAGTACTTC. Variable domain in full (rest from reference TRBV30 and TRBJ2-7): SQTIHQWPATLVQPVGSPLSLECTVEGTSNPNLYWYRQAAGRGLQLLFYSVGIGQISSEVPQNLSASRPQDRQFILSSKKLLLSDSGFYLCAWNGGTGRYEQYFGPGTRLTVT.

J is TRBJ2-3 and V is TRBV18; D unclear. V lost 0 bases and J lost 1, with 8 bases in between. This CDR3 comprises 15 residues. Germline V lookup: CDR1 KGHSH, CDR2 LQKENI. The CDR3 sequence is CASSPPVGGTDTQYF. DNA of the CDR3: TGTGCCAGCTCACCACCTGTTGGGGGCACAGATACGCAGTATTTT.

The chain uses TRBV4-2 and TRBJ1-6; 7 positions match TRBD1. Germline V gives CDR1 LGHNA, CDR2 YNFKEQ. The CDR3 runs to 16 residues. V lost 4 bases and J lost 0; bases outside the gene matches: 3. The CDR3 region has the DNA TGTGCCAGCAGCCCGGGACAGAGCTCCTATAATTCACCCCTCCACTTT. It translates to CASSPGQSSYNSPLHF.

CDR3 region: CASSYHSQGAEGYTF. Here the CDR3 DNA reads TGTGCCAGCAGTTACCACTCTCAGGGGGCGGAAGGCTACACCTTC. This chain joins TRBV27 and TRBJ1-2; 8 bases match TRBD1. The length of the CDR3 is 15 residues. Germline V gene lookup returns CDR1 MNHEY and CDR2 SMNVEV (reference sequence). The trim removed 4 bases at V and 8 bases at J, leaving 12 bases unmatched.

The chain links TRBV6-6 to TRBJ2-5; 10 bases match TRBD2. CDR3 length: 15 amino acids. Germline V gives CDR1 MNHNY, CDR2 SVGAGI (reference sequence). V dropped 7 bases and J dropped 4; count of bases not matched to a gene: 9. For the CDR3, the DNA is TGTGCCAGCAACGACCCTAGCGGGAGTGGAGAGACCCAGTACTTC. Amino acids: CASNDPSGSGETQYF.

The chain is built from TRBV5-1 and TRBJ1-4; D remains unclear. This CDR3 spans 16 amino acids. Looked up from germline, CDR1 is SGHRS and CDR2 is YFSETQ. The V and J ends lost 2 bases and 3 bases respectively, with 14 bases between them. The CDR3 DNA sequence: TGCGCCAGCAGCTTCGAGTTTAGGGCGGCTAATGAAAAACTGTTTTTT. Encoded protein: CASSFEFRAANEKLFF.